This TCR beta chain was captured in a study of OX40 agonist ivuxolimab in advanced cancers. Turning to the study itself: Patients were 82.7% male with ages roughly 20 to 90, mean 60.

Sequenced by immunoSEQ multiplex PCR; TCRdb stores in-frame clones only, minus some. Counted here are tens of thousands of clones, approximately 90% occurring once; the ten biggest clones make up approximately 7.9%. The V end lost 5 bases, the J end lost 7 bases, and 18 bases lay between the germline ends. The CDR3 is made up of 15 amino acids. Per the germline V gene, CDR1 is MNHEY and CDR2 is SMNVEV (reference sequence). The sequenced sample was CD4+ or CD8+ T cells sorted from blood, obtained in a trial of the OX40 agonist ivuxolimab. V gene TRBV27 combines with J gene TRBJ1-5; D perhaps matches TRBD1 (5 bases). This TCR derives from an adult with an advanced solid tumor such as melanoma, head and neck, liver or kidney cancer. The CDR3 DNA sequence: TGTGCCAGCAGTCCCCTAAGGGGAGGAGGCCAGCCCCAGCATTTT. This gives the protein CASSPLRGGGQPQHF.